The sample holds one count of the clone carrying this T cell receptor beta chain. Its antigen is undetermined. This sample stems from a study of shared clonotypes between healthy human individuals. The study's findings and limits: The four-donor shared clonotypes exceeded non-shared clonotypes in generation probability, with non-shared ones scoring lower.

Germline V lookup: CDR1 SGHTA, CDR2 FQGTGA. The CDR3 consists of 13 residues. The V and J ends lost 3 bases and 12 bases respectively, with 15 bases between them. The protocol was immunoSEQ multiplex PCR, while the TCRdb copy is restricted to in-frame clones and leaves out a portion. This sample has about 680,000 clones; roughly 70% occur once, and the top ten carry around 1.6%. Material: memory CD4+ T cells sorted from blood. Stated subset: CD45RA-negative fraction. This receptor was identified in a woman in her 30s in good health. The chain couples TRBV7-3 to TRBJ2-1; the D gene is possibly TRBD2 (5 bases). The CDR3 spells CASSFWRGSGQFF. In DNA, the CDR3 is TGTGCCAGCAGCTTCTGGCGTGGCAGCGGGCAGTTCTTC.